The next 17 T cell receptor beta chains were all read from a single sample in a study of T cell responses to AZD1222 COVID-19 vaccine (dated by TCRdb to the early 2020s). This sample's time point label indicates: baseline before first vaccination. Library preparation used the immunoSEQ multiplex PCR assay. TCRdb's version of the immuneACCESS table is confined to in-frame rearrangements and falls short of the full clone set. An unresolved V gene accounts for under half of the shortfall where checked; the remainder is of unknown origin. The sample table lists 80,000 to 90,000 clones, 92% of them with a count of one. Of the sample, around 5% falls within the top ten clones. Sequencing was performed on peripheral blood, taken on day 0 of AZD1222 vaccination. The receptors here all came from an adult in good health.

The J gene is TRBJ2-3, the V gene TRBV4-2; 10 nucleotides match TRBD2. J lost 0 bases, V lost 6 bases, and 3 bases had no gene match. The CDR3 spans 15 residues. Germline V CDR1 and CDR2: LGHNA, YNFKEQ. The CDR3 bases are TGTGCCAGCAGGGGACTAGCGTCTAGCACAGATACGCAGTATTTT. Its protein product is CASRGLASSTDTQYF.

CDR3: CASSVGLAGVPPDTQYF. The CDR3 nucleotides are TGTGCCAGCAGCGTAGGTCTAGCGGGAGTTCCCCCAGATACGCAGTATTTT. This chain links TRBV9 with TRBJ2-3, with TRBD2 matching over 10 bases. With V trimmed by 0 bases and J by 4 bases, 8 bases remained unmatched. Germline CDR1 reads SGDLS; CDR2 reads YYNGEE. The CDR3 has 17 amino acids.

A remark on this clone: Other DNA sequences in the same sample also yield this CDR3. The chain recombines TRBV7-3 with TRBJ2-2; D may be TRBD1 (5 bases). V shed 1 base and J shed 6 bases, with 12 bases lying between them. The CDR3 has 15 residues. From germline, CDR1 is SGHTA and CDR2 FQGTGA. The CDR3 DNA reads as TGTGCCAGCAGCTTAAGCGTAGCAGGGTCCGGGGAGCTGTTTTTT. This encodes CASSLSVAGSGELFF.

The chain combines TRBV4-3 with TRBJ1-2; D gene unclear. The germline V gene has CDR1 LGHNA and CDR2 YSLEER. The length of the CDR3 is 14 residues. Trimming cost V 0 bases and J 8 bases, with 13 bases left between them. The DNA of the CDR3 is TGCGCCAGCAGCCAAGAGTTCGGTGGAGGGGGCTACACCTTC. Protein sequence: CASSQEFGGGGYTF.

The chain employs TRBV7-9 and TRBJ1-5; unclear D gene. The CDR3 totals 17 residues. Germline CDR1 and CDR2: SEHNR and FQNEAQ (reference sequence). V lost 1 base and J 5 bases, leaving 18 bases between the germline ends. Written as DNA, the CDR3 is TGTGCCAGCAGCTTAGAGGCGCGCCCCTCGGCGGATCAGCCCCAGCATTTT. Protein product: CASSLEARPSADQPQHF.

The rearrangement links TRBV5-1 to TRBJ2-7, with D possibly TRBD1 on 6 matching bases. The CDR3 sequence is 11 residues long. V lost 3 bases and J lost 7, with 8 bases in between. Germline CDR1 is SGHRS and CDR2 is YFSETQ. The CDR3 loop reads CASSSQGEQYF. DNA of the CDR3: TGCGCCAGCAGCTCGCAGGGGGAGCAGTACTTC.

The chain uses TRBV9 and TRBJ1-1; D gene unclear. The CDR3 loop spans 13 amino acids. Looked up from germline, CDR1 is SGDLS and CDR2 is YYNGEE. V was clipped by 0 bases and J by 4 bases, with 7 bases between them. The CDR3 reads CASSVVGTTEAFF. The CDR3 DNA sequence: TGTGCCAGCAGCGTAGTCGGCACCACTGAAGCTTTCTTT.

The chain combines TRBV28 with TRBJ2-1; D is unclear. V lost 8 bases, J lost 6 bases, and 14 bases lay in between. In germline, CDR1 is MDHEN, CDR2 SYDVKM. This CDR3 is built from 13 residues. DNA of the CDR3: TGTGCCAGCGCTAGACGTTTAAGCAATGAGCAGTTCTTC. It translates to CASARRLSNEQFF.

This clone was seen only once. This chain connects TRBV11-2 to TRBJ1-6; D ambiguous. The CDR3 is made up of 15 amino acids. V was trimmed by 2 bases and J by 4 bases, leaving 9 bases between them. Germline V gene data show CDR1 as SGHAT and CDR2 as FQNNGV. The DNA for the CDR3 is TGTGCCAGCAGCTTATCCTATCAATATAATTCACCCCTCCACTTT. It translates to CASSLSYQYNSPLHF.

The V gene is TRBV7-9, the J gene TRBJ1-1, with 9 bases fitting TRBD1. Trimming at V came to 3 bases and at J to 11 bases, leaving 7 bases not matched to a gene. The CDR3 has 13 residues. From germline, CDR1 is SEHNR and CDR2 FQNEAQ (reference sequence). Here the CDR3 reads CASSFRDRVGAFF. CDR3 nucleotides: TGTGCCAGCAGCTTCCGGGACAGGGTGGGGGCTTTCTTT.

Only one count was recorded for this clone. The chain recombines TRBV7-9 with TRBJ2-7; D gene uncertain. Germline loops: CDR1 SEHNR, CDR2 FQNEAQ (reference sequence). Deletions cut 4 bases from V and 6 bases from J, with 10 bases between. This CDR3 region has 12 residues. CDR3 sequence: CASSWNTFEQYF. The DNA for the CDR3 is TGTGCCAGCAGCTGGAACACCTTCGAGCAGTACTTC.

The chain couples TRBV28 to TRBJ2-3; TRBD2 is a possible D gene (5 bases). Trimming shortened V by 3 bases and J by 4 bases, and 8 bases separated the two germline ends. This CDR3 comprises 13 residues. The V gene's germline CDR1 is MDHEN and CDR2 SYDVKM. The CDR3 sequence is CASSLPGADTQYF. The CDR3 DNA is TGTGCCAGCAGTTTGCCCGGGGCAGATACGCAGTATTTT.

CDR3 nucleotides: TGCGCCAGCAGCTTGAGGTTCGGACTAGCGGGAAGTACCCCGGAGACCCAGTACTTC. Residues: CASSLRFGLAGSTPETQYF. The chain employs TRBV5-1 and TRBJ2-5, with 12 bases identical to TRBD2. V shed 1 base, J shed 5 bases, and the junction held 15 bases outside the gene matches. This CDR3 is 19 amino acids long. Looked up from germline, CDR1 is SGHRS and CDR2 is YFSETQ.

The chain combines TRBV12-3 or TRBV12-4 with TRBJ2-5; D is perhaps TRBD2 (6 bases). Trimming took off 6 bases at V and 1 base at J, with 9 bases between the two ends. The CDR3 covers 13 residues. The CDR3 reads CASSRDFQETQYF. CDR3 DNA: TGTGCCAGCAGCCGGGACTTCCAAGAGACCCAGTACTTC.

The chain carries TRBV7-9 and TRBJ2-3, with D unclear. Germline lookup yields CDR1 SEHNR and CDR2 FQNEAQ (reference sequence). Trimming shortened V by 2 bases and J by 0 bases, and 3 bases separated the two germline ends. This CDR3 has 13 residues. The CDR3, as DNA: TGTGCCAGCAGCTTACAAAGCACAGATACGCAGTATTTT. Its translation: CASSLQSTDTQYF. Based on the CDR3 plus reference TRBV7-9 and TRBJ2-3, the full variable domain is DTGVSQNPRHKITKRGQNVTFRCDPISEHNRLYWYRQTLGQGPEFLTYFQNEAQLEKSRLLSDRFSAERPKGSFSTLEIQRTEQGDSAMYLCASSLQSTDTQYFGPGTRLTVL.

Only a few counts were recorded for this clone. The V call is TRBV7-3, the J call TRBJ2-2; 10 bases align to TRBD2. Losses at the gene ends were 5 bases for V and 5 bases for J; bases not matched to a gene: 11. Germline CDR1 reads SGHTA; CDR2 reads FQGTGA. This CDR3 has 17 amino acids. CDR3 in DNA: TGTGCCAGCAGCACCGGAGGGACTAGCGCTATGACCGGGGAGCTGTTTTTT. This gives the protein CASSTGGTSAMTGELFF. Drawing the rest from reference TRBV7-3 and TRBJ2-2, the complete variable domain is GAGVSQTPSNKVTEKGKYVELRCDPISGHTALYWYRQSLGQGPEFLIYFQGTGAADDSGLPNDRFFAVRPEGSVSTLKIQRTERGDSAVYLCASSTGGTSAMTGELFFGEGSRLTVL.

The chain links TRBV6-4 to TRBJ1-5; TRBD1 might be the D (6 bases). Germline CDR1 reads MRHNA; CDR2 reads SNTAGT. The CDR3 is 15 residues long. V was clipped by 6 bases and J by 2 bases, with 14 bases between them. The CDR3 DNA is TGTGCCAGCAGCCCGTTTTCAGGGGGCAATCAGCCCCAGCATTTT. It is translated as CASSPFSGGNQPQHF.